This T cell receptor beta chain derives from a study of cytomegalovirus exposure and HLA in healthy donors. While the first cohort had 500 to 700 subjects, the donors belonged to the separate validation cohort of about 110 subjects. The V gene lost 4 bases and the J gene lost 0 bases, with 11 bases spanning the gap. CDR3 length equals 14 residues. Germline assignment: CDR1 SGDLS and CDR2 YYNGEE. Notes on the study in general: It was reported that the classifier diagnosed cytomegalovirus status with high specificity and sensitivity in both the original and validation cohorts.

To note about this clone: The antigen remains unidentified. Other DNA sequences within the sample encode an identical CDR3.

Assay used: immunoSEQ multiplex PCR; TCRdb lists only in-frame clones, some missing. The sample includes 130,000 or so clones, 85% to 90% of them seen just once. The origin of this receptor is a woman aged 18-35 years in good health and CMV-seropositive. The chain uses TRBV9 and TRBJ2-7; D perhaps matches TRBD1 (6 bases). Sequences were obtained from PBMCs. The CDR3 region is CASSPGQNSYEQYF. The CDR3 DNA is TGTGCCAGCAGCCCAGGACAGAACTCCTACGAGCAGTACTTC.